This entry lists 28 T cell receptor beta chains sequenced from one sample in a study of shared clonotypes between healthy human individuals. Sequencing was performed with immunoSEQ multiplex PCR; in TCRdb, only in-frame clones are kept and a portion is missing. The sample has roughly 2,500,000 clones, approximately 94% seen once. Sequenced: naive CD4+ T cells from PBMCs. Subset: CD45RA+ positively selected. The receptors come from a man younger than 35 in good health. Some clones in this sample may be carry-over from other donors' samples.

The chain combines TRBV10-3 with TRBJ2-1; D ambiguous. Trimming stripped 7 bases from V and 1 base from J, with 8 bases between. In germline, CDR1 is ENHRY, CDR2 SYGVKD. The CDR3 runs to 13 residues. The CDR3 DNA follows: TGTGCCATCACCGGCGTTTCCTACAATGAGCAGTTCTTC. Translated: CAITGVSYNEQFF.

CDR3 sequence: CASSLRGDDTQYF. The CDR3 DNA follows: TGCGCCAGCAGCTTGAGGGGGGATGATACGCAGTATTTT. The J gene is TRBJ2-3, the V gene TRBV5-1, with D perhaps being TRBD1 or TRBD2 (6 bases each). With 1 base removed from V and 6 bases from J, the gap between germline ends came to 9 bases. Germline lookup yields CDR1 SGHRS and CDR2 YFSETQ. The CDR3 totals 13 residues. Full variable domain (remainder filled in from reference TRBV5-1 and TRBJ2-3): KAGVTQTPRYLIKTRGQQVTLSCSPISGHRSVSWYQQTPGQGLQFLFEYFSETQRNKGNFPGRFSGRQFSNSRSEMNVSTLELGDSALYLCASSLRGDDTQYFGPGTRLTVL.

V usage is TRBV5-1 and J usage is TRBJ1-1, with D uncertain. Per the germline V gene, CDR1 is SGHRS and CDR2 is YFSETQ. The CDR3 sequence is 14 residues long. Trimming took 5 bases from V and 6 from J, leaving 17 bases between them. This chain's CDR3 is CASREQPSRAEAFF. CDR3 bases: TGCGCCAGCAGAGAGCAGCCATCAAGAGCTGAAGCTTTCTTT.

The V and J genes are TRBV19 and TRBJ1-6, with TRBD1 identical over 11 bases. The J segment lost 10 bases and the V segment lost 6 bases, leaving 11 bases of the junction unmatched. The CDR3 consists of 16 residues. In germline, CDR1 is LNHDA, CDR2 SQIVND (reference sequence). In DNA, the CDR3 is TGTGCCAGTAGCCCCTTTTGGGGGACAGGGGGATCACCCCTCCACTTT. It yields the protein CASSPFWGTGGSPLHF.

J is TRBJ1-2 and V is TRBV20-1, with D possibly matching TRBD1 (6 bases). This CDR3 has 11 amino acids. The germline CDR1 and CDR2 sequences are DFQATT and SNEGSKA (reference sequence). The CDR3 bases are TGCGGGGGCAGGGAGGGGTATGGCTACACCTTC. It codes for CGGREGYGYTF.

The chain carries TRBV5-1 and TRBJ2-7, with D possibly called TRBD1 or TRBD2 (5 bases each). Germline V gene data show CDR1 as SGHRS and CDR2 as YFSETQ. Deletions cut 4 bases from V and 4 bases from J, with 12 bases between. The CDR3 sequence is 13 residues long. CDR3 protein: CASSAGTDYEQYF. DNA for the CDR3: TGCGCCAGCAGCGCAGGGACCGATTACGAGCAGTACTTC.

V gene TRBV6-1 combines with J gene TRBJ1-5, with D unresolved. The CDR3 loop spans 15 amino acids. CDR1 MNHNS and CDR2 SASEGT come from the germline V gene. Trimming took off 3 bases at V and 3 bases at J, with 12 bases between the two ends. The DNA for the CDR3 is TGTGCCAGCAGTGAGTTAGGAGCCTACAATCAGCCCCAGCATTTT. This sequence encodes CASSELGAYNQPQHF.

The chain combines TRBV6-5 with TRBJ1-1; 7 bases agree with TRBD1. V lost 4 bases and J lost 5; bases outside the gene matches: 4. Germline CDR1 reads MNHEY; CDR2 reads SVGAGI. This CDR3 is 13 amino acids long. The CDR3 loop is CASSSGRGTEAFF. DNA of the CDR3: TGTGCCAGCAGTTCGGGCAGGGGGACTGAAGCTTTCTTT.

This chain connects TRBV27 to TRBJ2-1, with no clear D. The germline gives CDR1 MNHEY, CDR2 SMNVEV (reference sequence). The germline V and J ends were trimmed by 5 bases and 6 bases, with 23 bases remaining between them. This CDR3 is built from 17 residues. The CDR3 bases are TGTGCCAGCAGTCCACGCCCCATTATATCCGGCCCCAATGAGCAGTTCTTC. It codes for CASSPRPIISGPNEQFF.

This clone was seen a handful of times. V and J are TRBV2 and TRBJ1-1, with TRBD1 as a possible D gene (6 bases). V was clipped by 7 bases and J by 4 bases, with 13 bases between them. The V gene's germline CDR1 is SNHLY and CDR2 FYNNEI. This CDR3 has 13 residues. CDR3 bases: TGTGCCAGCATGGTGTACAGGGCCACTGAAGCTTTCTTT. Amino acid sequence: CASMVYRATEAFF.

The genes are TRBV5-4 and TRBJ2-1, with a weak D call TRBD2 (6 bases). Germline V lookup: CDR1 SGHNT, CDR2 YYREEE (reference sequence). Trimming cost V 0 bases and J 4 bases, with 14 bases left between them. The CDR3 has 16 amino acids. As DNA, the CDR3 is TGTGCCAGCAGCTTGGTTCGGGCTAGCGCATACAATGAGCAGTTCTTC. Its protein product is CASSLVRASAYNEQFF.

This clone has just one count. The chain recombines TRBV4-3 with TRBJ2-1, with 9 bases matching TRBD2. CDR3 length: 16 amino acids. After removal of 0 bases from V and 4 bases from J, the junction contained 4 bases not matched to a gene. Germline lookup yields CDR1 LGHNA and CDR2 YSLEER. The CDR3 spells CASSQEPSGTYNEQFF. CDR3 nucleotides: TGCGCCAGCAGCCAAGAACCTAGCGGGACTTACAATGAGCAGTTCTTC.

This clone has only one observation. This chain links TRBV28 with TRBJ1-2; TRBD1 is a possible D gene (6 bases). The V end was cut by 5 bases, the J end by 5 bases, with 12 bases between. Per the germline V gene, CDR1 is MDHEN and CDR2 is SYDVKM. CDR3 length: 13 amino acids. CDR3 in DNA: TGTGCCAGCAGTCGCACAGGGTCATATGGCTACACCTTC. Amino acid sequence: CASSRTGSYGYTF.

The chain uses TRBV5-1 and TRBJ2-5; 7 nucleotides align to TRBD1. CDR1 and CDR2 (germline): SGHRS, YFSETQ. The CDR3 is 13 amino acids. V was clipped by 2 bases and J by 4 bases; unmatched bases: 2. This chain's CDR3 is CASSFYRGETQYF. CDR3 DNA sequence: TGCGCCAGCAGCTTTTACAGGGGAGAGACCCAGTACTTC. Supplemented by reference TRBV5-1 and TRBJ2-5, the full variable domain reads KAGVTQTPRYLIKTRGQQVTLSCSPISGHRSVSWYQQTPGQGLQFLFEYFSETQRNKGNFPGRFSGRQFSNSRSEMNVSTLELGDSALYLCASSFYRGETQYFGPGTRLLVL.

In its sample, this clone was seen once. The rearrangement links TRBV5-1 to TRBJ2-1; D could derive from TRBD1 or TRBD2 (6 bases each). The V gene's germline CDR1 is SGHRS and CDR2 YFSETQ. The V end was cut by 0 bases, the J end by 7 bases, with 14 bases between. The length of the CDR3 is 15 residues. The CDR3 bases are TGCGCCAGCAGCTTGGTAGGGGGGACACCGAATGAGCAGTTCTTC. It codes for CASSLVGGTPNEQFF.

This chain links TRBV18 with TRBJ1-5; TRBD1 aligns across 7 bases. This CDR3 is built from 14 residues. Germline CDR1 KGHSH, CDR2 LQKENI. Trimming took 5 bases from V and 4 from J; bases not matched to a gene: 5. CDR3 protein: CASSIVQGNQPQHF. The CDR3 region has the DNA TGTGCCAGCTCAATAGTACAGGGGAATCAGCCCCAGCATTTT.

This clone showed up just a few times. The chain joins TRBV9 to TRBJ2-1; 8 bases are shared with TRBD2. The CDR3 sequence is 14 residues long. V gave up 3 bases and J gave up 4 bases; unmatched junction bases: 3. CDR1 and CDR2 from the germline V gene are SGDLS and YYNGEE. The CDR3 DNA follows: TGTGCCAGCAGCGCAGCGGGAGTTTACAATGAGCAGTTCTTC. It translates to CASSAAGVYNEQFF.

The chain couples TRBV5-4 to TRBJ2-3, with 9 bases matching TRBD2. V was pared by 4 bases and J by 0 bases, with 9 bases of the junction left unmatched. CDR3 size: 17 residues. Looked up from germline, CDR1 is SGHNT and CDR2 is YYREEE (reference sequence). CDR3 sequence reads: CASSRGASGTSTDTQYF. CDR3 DNA: TGTGCCAGCAGCCGCGGGGCTAGCGGGACTAGCACAGATACGCAGTATTTT.

This clone was counted a single time. This rearrangement joins TRBV6-1 to TRBJ1-4; D remains ambiguous. With 0 bases removed from V and 8 bases from J, the gap between germline ends came to 4 bases. Germline V gene data show CDR1 as MNHNS and CDR2 as SASEGT. The CDR3 covers 12 residues. CDR3 in amino acids: CASSEAMEKLFF. Written as DNA, the CDR3 is TGTGCCAGCAGTGAAGCGATGGAAAAACTGTTTTTT.

The chain is built from TRBV18 and TRBJ1-1; 9 nucleotides match TRBD1. The CDR3 contains 14 residues. V lost 5 bases, J lost 5 bases, and 6 bases stayed unmatched. The germline V gene encodes CDR1 KGHSH and CDR2 LQKENI. This chain's CDR3 is CASSETGGWTEAFF. CDR3 DNA sequence: TGTGCCAGCTCAGAGACAGGGGGATGGACTGAAGCTTTCTTT.

As concerns this clone: The sample holds other DNA sequences that translate to the same CDR3. Here the CDR3 DNA reads TGTGCCAGCAGCGTAGACAGGGGCACTAATGAAAAACTGTTTTTT. Translation: CASSVDRGTNEKLFF. This chain uses TRBV7-9 with TRBJ1-4; 8 bases are a match to TRBD1. Germline V lookup: CDR1 SEHNR, CDR2 FQNEAQ (reference sequence). After removal of 5 bases from V and 2 bases from J, the junction contained 4 bases not matched to a gene. The CDR3 spans 15 residues.

The gene calls are TRBV19 and TRBJ2-2; weak D call: TRBD2 (5 bases). Per germline, CDR1 LNHDA and CDR2 SQIVND (reference sequence). V gave up 6 bases and J gave up 4 bases, with 15 bases separating them. This CDR3 is 15 amino acids long. Written as DNA, the CDR3 is TGTGCCAGTAGGGTTGGGTCGGCGGGCACCGGGGAGCTGTTTTTT. Translation gives CASRVGSAGTGELFF.

The chain links TRBV7-3 to TRBJ2-1, with D tentatively TRBD2 (6 bases). This CDR3 region has 16 residues. The germline V gene has CDR1 SGHTA and CDR2 FQGTGA. The V end was cut by 5 bases, the J end by 8 bases, with 22 bases between. The CDR3 bases are TGTGCCAGCAGCCCGGGGGACCCTCCTAGTATCGATGAGCAGTTCTTC. This translates into CASSPGDPPSIDEQFF.

This clone showed up just once. This chain joins TRBV30 and TRBJ1-6; D not certain. V lost 0 bases, J lost 5 bases, and 5 bases lay in between. Germline CDR1 and CDR2: GTSNPN and SVGIG (reference sequence). The length of the CDR3 is 13 residues. As DNA, the CDR3 is TGTGCCTGGAGTGTACGGGATAATTCACCCCTCCACTTT. Translated, it gives CAWSVRDNSPLHF.

This chain connects TRBV14 to TRBJ1-1, with unresolved D. Germline-derived CDR1 and CDR2 are SGHDN and FVKESK. V lost 4 bases and J 4 bases, leaving 13 bases between the germline ends. The CDR3 has 14 residues. As DNA, the CDR3 is TGTGCCAGCAGCCCTAGACCGACGGGCACTGAAGCTTTCTTT. This translates into CASSPRPTGTEAFF.

The V and J genes are TRBV5-1 and TRBJ2-1, with 8 bases that match TRBD2. Trimming cost V 0 bases and J 5 bases; bases outside gene matches: 7. The length of the CDR3 is 16 residues. In germline, CDR1 is SGHRS, CDR2 YFSETQ. CDR3 in amino acids: CASSLGLAGPHNEQFF. CDR3 sequence (DNA): TGCGCCAGCAGCTTGGGTTTAGCGGGACCACACAATGAGCAGTTCTTC.

The chain uses TRBV19 and TRBJ1-4; 10 nucleotides agree with TRBD1. The junction had 4 bases not matched to a gene; V was cut back by 8 bases and J by 1 base. Germline V gene lookup returns CDR1 LNHDA and CDR2 SQIVND (reference sequence). CDR3 length: 15 amino acids. The DNA for the CDR3 is TGTGCCAGTTCTGACAGGGGGCTAACTAATGAAAAACTGTTTTTT. It yields the protein CASSDRGLTNEKLFF. Full variable domain (remainder filled in from reference TRBV19 and TRBJ1-4): DGGITQSPKYLFRKEGQNVTLSCEQNLNHDAMYWYRQDPGQGLRLIYYSQIVNDFQKGDIAEGYSVSREKKESFPLTVTSAQKNPTAFYLCASSDRGLTNEKLFFGSGTQLSVL.

Comments on this clone: This sample also contains other DNA sequences that code for the same CDR3. DNA for the CDR3: TGTGCCAGCAGCTTAGGGTTAGACAATGAGCAGTTCTTC. Its translation: CASSLGLDNEQFF. This chain uses TRBV7-2 with TRBJ2-1; D gene unclear. Trimming shortened V by 1 base and J by 5 bases, and 6 bases separated the two germline ends. Germline-derived CDR1 and CDR2 are SGHTA and FQGNSA. The CDR3 sequence is 13 residues long.